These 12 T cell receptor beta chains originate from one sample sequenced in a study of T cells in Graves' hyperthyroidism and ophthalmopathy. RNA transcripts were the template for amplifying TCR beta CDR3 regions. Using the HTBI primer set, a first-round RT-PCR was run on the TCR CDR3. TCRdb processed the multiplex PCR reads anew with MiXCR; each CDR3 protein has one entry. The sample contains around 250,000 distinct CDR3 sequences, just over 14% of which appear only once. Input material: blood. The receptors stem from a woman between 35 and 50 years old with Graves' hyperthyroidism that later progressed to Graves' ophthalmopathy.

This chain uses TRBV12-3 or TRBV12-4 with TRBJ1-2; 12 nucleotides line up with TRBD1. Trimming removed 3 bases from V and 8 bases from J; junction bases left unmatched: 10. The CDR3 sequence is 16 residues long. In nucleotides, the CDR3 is TGTGCCAGCAGTTTTATCCGGGACAGGGGGCTGGAAGGCTACACCTTC. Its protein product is CASSFIRDRGLEGYTF.

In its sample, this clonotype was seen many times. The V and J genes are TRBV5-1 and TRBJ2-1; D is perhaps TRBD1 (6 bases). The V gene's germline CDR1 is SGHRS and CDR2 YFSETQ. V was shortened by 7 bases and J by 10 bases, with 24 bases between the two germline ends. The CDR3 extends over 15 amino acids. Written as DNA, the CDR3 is TGCGCCAGCTATCTAAGCCCAGGGGCCCTTGGGGAGCAGTTCTTC. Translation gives CASYLSPGALGEQFF.

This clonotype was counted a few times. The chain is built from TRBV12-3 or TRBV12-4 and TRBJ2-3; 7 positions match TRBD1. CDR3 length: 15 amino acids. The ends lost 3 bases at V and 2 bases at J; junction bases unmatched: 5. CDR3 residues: CASSFGDSHTDTQYF. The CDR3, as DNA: TGTGCCAGCAGTTTTGGGGACAGCCACACAGATACGCAGTATTTT.

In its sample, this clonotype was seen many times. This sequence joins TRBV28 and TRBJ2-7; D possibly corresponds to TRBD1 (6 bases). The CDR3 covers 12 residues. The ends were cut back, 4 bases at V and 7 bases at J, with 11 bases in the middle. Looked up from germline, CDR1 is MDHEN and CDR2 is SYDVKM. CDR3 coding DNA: TGTGCCAGCAGTTCCTTAGGACAGGAGCAGTACTTC. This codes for CASSSLGQEQYF.

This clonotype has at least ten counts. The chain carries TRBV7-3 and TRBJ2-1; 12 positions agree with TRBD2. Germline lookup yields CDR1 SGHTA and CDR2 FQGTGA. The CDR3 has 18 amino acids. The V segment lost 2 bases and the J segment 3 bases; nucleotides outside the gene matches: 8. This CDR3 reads CASSLGPSGRVLYNEQFF. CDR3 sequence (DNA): TGTGCCAGCAGCTTAGGCCCTAGCGGGAGGGTTCTCTACAATGAGCAGTTCTTC.

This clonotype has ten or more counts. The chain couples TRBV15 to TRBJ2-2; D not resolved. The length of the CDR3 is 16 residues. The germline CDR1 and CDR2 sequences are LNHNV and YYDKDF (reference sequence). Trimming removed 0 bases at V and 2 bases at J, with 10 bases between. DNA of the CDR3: TGTGCCACCAGCAGAGAGGGGTTCTCCAACACCGGGGAGCTGTTTTTT. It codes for CATSREGFSNTGELFF.

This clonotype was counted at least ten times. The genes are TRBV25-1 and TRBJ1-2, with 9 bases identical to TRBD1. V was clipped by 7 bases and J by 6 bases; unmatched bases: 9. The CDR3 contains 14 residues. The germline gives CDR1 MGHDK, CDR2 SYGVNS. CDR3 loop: CASNPWDRENGYTF. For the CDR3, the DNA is TGTGCCAGCAATCCGTGGGACAGGGAAAATGGCTACACCTTC.

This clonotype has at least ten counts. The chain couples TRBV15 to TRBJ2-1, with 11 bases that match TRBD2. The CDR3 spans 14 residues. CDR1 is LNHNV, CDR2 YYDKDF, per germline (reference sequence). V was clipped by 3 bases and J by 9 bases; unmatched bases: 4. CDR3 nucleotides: TGTGCCACCAGCAGTAGCGGGAGGGCGGTTGAGCAGTTCTTC. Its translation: CATSSSGRAVEQFF.

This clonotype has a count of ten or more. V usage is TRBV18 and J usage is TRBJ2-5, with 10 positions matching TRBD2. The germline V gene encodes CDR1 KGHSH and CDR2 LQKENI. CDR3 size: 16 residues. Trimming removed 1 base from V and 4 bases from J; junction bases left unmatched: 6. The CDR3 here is CASSPLLAGAGETQYF. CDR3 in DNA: TGTGCCAGCTCACCACTTCTAGCGGGAGCTGGAGAGACCCAGTACTTC.

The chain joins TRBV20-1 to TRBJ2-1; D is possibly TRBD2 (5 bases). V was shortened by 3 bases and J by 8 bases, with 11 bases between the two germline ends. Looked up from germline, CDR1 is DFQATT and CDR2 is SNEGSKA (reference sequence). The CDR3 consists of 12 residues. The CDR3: CSARAGNYEQFF. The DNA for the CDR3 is TGCAGTGCTAGGGCCGGGAACTATGAGCAGTTCTTC.

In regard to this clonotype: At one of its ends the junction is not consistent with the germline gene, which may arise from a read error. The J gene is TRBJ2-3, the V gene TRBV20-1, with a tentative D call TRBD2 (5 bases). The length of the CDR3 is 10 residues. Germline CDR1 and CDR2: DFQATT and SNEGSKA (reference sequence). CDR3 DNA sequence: TGCAGTACTAGAGGAAATACGCAGTATTTT. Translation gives CSTRGNTQYF.

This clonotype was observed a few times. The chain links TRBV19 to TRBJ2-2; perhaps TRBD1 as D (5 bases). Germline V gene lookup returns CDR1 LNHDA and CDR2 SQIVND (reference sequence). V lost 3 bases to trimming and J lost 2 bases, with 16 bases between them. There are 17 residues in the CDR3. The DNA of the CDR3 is TGTGCCAGTAGTATTTCCTCCATGACAGACAACACCGGGGAGCTGTTTTTT. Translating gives CASSISSMTDNTGELFF.